This T cell receptor beta chain was found in a study of CD4 T cells in relation to SARS-CoV-2 and coronaviruses. As for the study in general: Shared crossreactive spike epitopes were mapped to their HLA restriction. The study, taken as a whole, reports: Memory recall responses, not primary responses primed in culture, are what the assay detects.

On this clone itself: No antigen is known for it.

This CDR3 has 17 residues. Using immunoSEQ multiplex PCR, the repertoire was profiled, and TCRdb retains in-frame clones only, with some absent. Among about 65,000 clones listed, more than 75% were seen once. CD4+ T cells from unexposed donors were obtained before the COVID-19 pandemic (2011-2018). This TCR derives from a human donor in good health. The sample consisted of memory CD4+ T cells from PBMCs. The chain couples TRBV21-1 to TRBJ1-4. TRBV21-1 is a documented pseudogene. The CDR3 reads CASSKGGAPATNEKLFF. The CDR3 DNA sequence: TGTGCCAGCAGCAAGGGGGGAGCCCCAGCAACTAATGAAAAACTGTTTTTT.